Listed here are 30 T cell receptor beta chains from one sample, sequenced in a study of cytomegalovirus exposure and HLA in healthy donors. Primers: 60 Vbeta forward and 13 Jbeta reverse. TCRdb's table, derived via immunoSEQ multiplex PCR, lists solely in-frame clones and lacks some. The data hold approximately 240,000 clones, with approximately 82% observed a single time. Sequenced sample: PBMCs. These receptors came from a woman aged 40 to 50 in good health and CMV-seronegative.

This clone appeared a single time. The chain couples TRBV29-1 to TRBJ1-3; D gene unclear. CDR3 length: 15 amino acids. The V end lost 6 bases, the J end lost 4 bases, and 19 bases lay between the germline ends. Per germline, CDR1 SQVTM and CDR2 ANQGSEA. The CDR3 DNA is TGCAGCGTCGCCGGAGGGCAGGCTTCGGGAAACACCATATATTTT. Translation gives CSVAGGQASGNTIYF.

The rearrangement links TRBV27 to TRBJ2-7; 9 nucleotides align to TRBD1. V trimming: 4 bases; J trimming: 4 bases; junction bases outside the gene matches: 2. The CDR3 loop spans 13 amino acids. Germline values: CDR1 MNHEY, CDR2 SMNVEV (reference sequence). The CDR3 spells CASSWGQGYEQYF. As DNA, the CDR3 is TGTGCCAGCAGTTGGGGACAGGGATACGAGCAGTACTTC.

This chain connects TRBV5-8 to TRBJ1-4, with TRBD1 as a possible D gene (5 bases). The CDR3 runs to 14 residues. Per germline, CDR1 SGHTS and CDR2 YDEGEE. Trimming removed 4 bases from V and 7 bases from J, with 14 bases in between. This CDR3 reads CASSPRRVSEKLFF. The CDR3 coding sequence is TGTGCCAGCAGCCCCCGCAGGGTCAGTGAAAAACTGTTTTTT.

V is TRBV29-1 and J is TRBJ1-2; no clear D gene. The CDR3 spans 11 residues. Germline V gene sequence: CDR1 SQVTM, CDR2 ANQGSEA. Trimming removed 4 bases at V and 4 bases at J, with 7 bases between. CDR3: CSVGGIYGYTF. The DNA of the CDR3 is TGCAGCGTTGGAGGCATCTATGGCTACACCTTC.

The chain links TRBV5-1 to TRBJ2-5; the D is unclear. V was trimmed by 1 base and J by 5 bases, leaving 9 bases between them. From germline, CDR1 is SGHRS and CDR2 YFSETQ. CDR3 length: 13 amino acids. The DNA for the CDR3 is TGCGCCAGCAGCTTGCGGTTCGGGGAGACCCAGTACTTC. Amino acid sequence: CASSLRFGETQYF.

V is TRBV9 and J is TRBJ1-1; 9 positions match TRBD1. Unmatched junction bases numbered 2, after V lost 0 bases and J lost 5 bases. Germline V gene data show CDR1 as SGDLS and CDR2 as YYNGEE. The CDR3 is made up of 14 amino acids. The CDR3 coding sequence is TGTGCCAGCAGCGTAGCAGACAGGGGGACTGAAGCTTTCTTT. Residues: CASSVADRGTEAFF.

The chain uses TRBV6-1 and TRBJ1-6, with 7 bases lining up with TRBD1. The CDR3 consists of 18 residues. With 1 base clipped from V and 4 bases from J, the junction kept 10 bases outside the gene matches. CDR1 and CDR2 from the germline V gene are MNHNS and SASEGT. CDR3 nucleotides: TGTGCCAGCAGTGAAGGGTGGGGGTTGGGACAGTATAATTCACCCCTCCACTTT. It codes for CASSEGWGLGQYNSPLHF.

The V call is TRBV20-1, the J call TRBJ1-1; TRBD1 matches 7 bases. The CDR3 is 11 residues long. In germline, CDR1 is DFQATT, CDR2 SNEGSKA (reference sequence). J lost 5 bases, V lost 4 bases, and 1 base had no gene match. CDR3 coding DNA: TGCAGTGCTAACAGGGGTACTGAAGCTTTCTTT. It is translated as CSANRGTEAFF.

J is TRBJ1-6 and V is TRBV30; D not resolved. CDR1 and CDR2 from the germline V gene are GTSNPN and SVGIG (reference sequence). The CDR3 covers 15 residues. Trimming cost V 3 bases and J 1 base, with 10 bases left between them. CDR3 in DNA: TGTGCCTGGAGGGAGGCGGGTTCCTATAATTCACCCCTCCACTTT. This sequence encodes CAWREAGSYNSPLHF.

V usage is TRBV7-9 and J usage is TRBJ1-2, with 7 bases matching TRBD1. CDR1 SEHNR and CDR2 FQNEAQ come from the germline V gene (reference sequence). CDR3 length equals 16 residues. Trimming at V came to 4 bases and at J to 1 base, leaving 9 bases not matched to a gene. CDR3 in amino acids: CASSSPGDRYNYGYTF. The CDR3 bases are TGTGCCAGCAGCTCCCCGGGGGACAGATATAACTATGGCTACACCTTC.

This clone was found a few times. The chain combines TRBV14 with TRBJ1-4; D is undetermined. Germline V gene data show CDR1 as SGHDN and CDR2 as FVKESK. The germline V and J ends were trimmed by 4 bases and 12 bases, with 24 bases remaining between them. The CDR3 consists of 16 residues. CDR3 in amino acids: CASSLRPGRGAGELFF. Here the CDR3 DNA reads TGTGCCAGCAGCCTCCGCCCTGGGCGAGGCGCCGGGGAACTGTTTTTT.

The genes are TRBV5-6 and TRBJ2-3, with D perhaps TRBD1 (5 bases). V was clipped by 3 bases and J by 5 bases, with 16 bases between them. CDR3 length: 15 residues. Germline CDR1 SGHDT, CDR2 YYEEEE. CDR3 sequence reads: CASSSAVGREDTQYF. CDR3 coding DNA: TGTGCCAGCAGCTCGGCGGTGGGGCGAGAAGATACGCAGTATTTT.

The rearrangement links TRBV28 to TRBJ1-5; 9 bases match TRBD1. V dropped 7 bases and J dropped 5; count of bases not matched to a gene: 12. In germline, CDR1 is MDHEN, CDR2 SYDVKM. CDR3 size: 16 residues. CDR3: CASTPLGTGNDQPQHF. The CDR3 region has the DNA TGTGCCAGCACCCCCCTTGGGACAGGGAATGATCAGCCCCAGCATTTT.

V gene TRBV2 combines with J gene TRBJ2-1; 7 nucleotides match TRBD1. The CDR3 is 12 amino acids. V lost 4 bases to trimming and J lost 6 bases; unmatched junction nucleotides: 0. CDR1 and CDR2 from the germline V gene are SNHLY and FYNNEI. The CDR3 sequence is CASSGQGNEQFF. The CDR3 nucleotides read TGTGCCAGCAGTGGACAGGGCAATGAGCAGTTCTTC.

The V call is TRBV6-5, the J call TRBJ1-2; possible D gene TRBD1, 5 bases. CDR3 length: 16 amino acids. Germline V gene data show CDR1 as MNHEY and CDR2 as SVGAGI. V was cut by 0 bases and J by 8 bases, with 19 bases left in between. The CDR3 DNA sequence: TGTGCCAGCAGTTACTCAGGGGCTACTGGGCCTGGGGGCTACACCTTC. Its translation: CASSYSGATGPGGYTF.

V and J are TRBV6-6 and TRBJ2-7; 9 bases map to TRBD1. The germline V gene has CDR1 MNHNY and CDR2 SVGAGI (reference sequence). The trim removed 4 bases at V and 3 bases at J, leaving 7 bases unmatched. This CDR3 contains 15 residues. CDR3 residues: CASSSDRDRVYEQYF. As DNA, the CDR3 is TGTGCCAGCAGTTCCGACCGGGACAGGGTCTACGAGCAGTACTTC.

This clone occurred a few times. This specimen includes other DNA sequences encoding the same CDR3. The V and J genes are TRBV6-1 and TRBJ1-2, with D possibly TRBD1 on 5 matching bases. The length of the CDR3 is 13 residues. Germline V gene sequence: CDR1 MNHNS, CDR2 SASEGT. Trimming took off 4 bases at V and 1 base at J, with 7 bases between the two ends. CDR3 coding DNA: TGTGCCAGCAGTGTGGGGGGTAACTATGGCTACACCTTC. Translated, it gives CASSVGGNYGYTF.

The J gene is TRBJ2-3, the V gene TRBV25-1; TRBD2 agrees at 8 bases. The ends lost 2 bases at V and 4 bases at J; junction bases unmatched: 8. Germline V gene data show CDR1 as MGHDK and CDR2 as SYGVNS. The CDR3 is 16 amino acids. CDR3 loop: CASSEARTGGPDTQYF. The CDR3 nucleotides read TGTGCCAGCAGTGAAGCGAGGACGGGGGGGCCAGATACGCAGTATTTT.

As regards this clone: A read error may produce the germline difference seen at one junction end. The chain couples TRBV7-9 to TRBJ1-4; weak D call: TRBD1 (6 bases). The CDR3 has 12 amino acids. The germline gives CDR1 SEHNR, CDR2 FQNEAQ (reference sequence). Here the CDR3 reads CSSNREGEKLFF. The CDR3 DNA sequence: TGTTCCAGCAACAGGGAGGGTGAAAAACTGTTTTTT.

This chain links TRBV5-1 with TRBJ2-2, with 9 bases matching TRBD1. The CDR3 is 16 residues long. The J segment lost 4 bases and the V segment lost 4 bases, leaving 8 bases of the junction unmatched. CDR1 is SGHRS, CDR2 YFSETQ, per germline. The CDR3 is CASSPAGQGTTGELFF. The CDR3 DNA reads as TGCGCCAGCAGCCCAGCGGGACAGGGCACCACCGGGGAGCTGTTTTTT.

The CDR3 is CASSVGQGAGNEQFF. Written as DNA, the CDR3 is TGTGCCAGCAGCGTAGGGCAGGGGGCCGGGAATGAGCAGTTCTTC. The genes are TRBV9 and TRBJ2-1, with 8 bases aligning to TRBD1. The J segment lost 7 bases and the V segment lost 0 bases, leaving 6 bases of the junction unmatched. Germline CDR1 SGDLS, CDR2 YYNGEE. The CDR3 covers 15 residues.

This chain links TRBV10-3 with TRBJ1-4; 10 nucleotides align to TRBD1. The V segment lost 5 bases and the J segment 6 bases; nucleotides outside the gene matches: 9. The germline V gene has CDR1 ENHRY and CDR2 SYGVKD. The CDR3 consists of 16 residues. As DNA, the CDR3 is TGTGCCATCAGTTCCGGGACAGGGGTGTGGTATGAAAAACTGTTTTTT. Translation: CAISSGTGVWYEKLFF.

The CDR3 spells CASRGGQGPSDTQYF. The CDR3 DNA reads as TGTGCCAGCAGAGGGGGACAGGGGCCTTCAGATACGCAGTATTTT. The chain uses TRBV6-5 and TRBJ2-3; 10 nucleotides align to TRBD1. The germline gives CDR1 MNHEY, CDR2 SVGAGI. Losses at the gene ends were 6 bases for V and 4 bases for J; bases not matched to a gene: 7. This CDR3 has 15 residues.

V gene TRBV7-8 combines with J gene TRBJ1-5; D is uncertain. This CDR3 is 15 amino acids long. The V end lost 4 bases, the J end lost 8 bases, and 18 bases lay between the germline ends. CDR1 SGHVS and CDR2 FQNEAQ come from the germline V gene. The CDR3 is CASSYSTAGIEPQHF. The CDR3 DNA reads TGTGCCAGCAGCTATTCGACCGCGGGTATCGAGCCCCAGCATTTT.

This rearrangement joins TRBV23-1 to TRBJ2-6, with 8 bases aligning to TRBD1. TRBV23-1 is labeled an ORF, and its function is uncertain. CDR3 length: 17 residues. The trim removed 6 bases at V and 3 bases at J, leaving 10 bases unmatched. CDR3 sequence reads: CASSLTAGGSGANVLTF. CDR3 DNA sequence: TGCGCCAGCAGCCTTACCGCAGGGGGCAGTGGGGCCAACGTCCTGACTTTC.

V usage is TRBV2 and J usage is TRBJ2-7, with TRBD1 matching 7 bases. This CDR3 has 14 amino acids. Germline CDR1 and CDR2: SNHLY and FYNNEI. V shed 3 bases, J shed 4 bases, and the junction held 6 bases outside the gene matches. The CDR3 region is CASSDQGVGYEQYF. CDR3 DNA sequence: TGTGCCAGCAGTGATCAGGGGGTGGGATACGAGCAGTACTTC.

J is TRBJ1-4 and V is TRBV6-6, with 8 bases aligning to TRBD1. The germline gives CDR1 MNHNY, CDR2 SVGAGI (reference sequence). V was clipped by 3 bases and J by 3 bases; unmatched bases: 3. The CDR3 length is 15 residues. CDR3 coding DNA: TGTGCCAGCAGTTATTCGGACAGGGCTAATGAAAAACTGTTTTTT. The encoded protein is CASSYSDRANEKLFF.

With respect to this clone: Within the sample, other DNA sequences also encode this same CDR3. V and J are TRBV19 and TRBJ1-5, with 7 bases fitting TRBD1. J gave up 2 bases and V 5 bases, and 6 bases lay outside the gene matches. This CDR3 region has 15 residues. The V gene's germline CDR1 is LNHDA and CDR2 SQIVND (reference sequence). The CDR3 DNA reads TGTGCCAGTAGTGCCACAGGGGTTGGCAATCAGCCCCAGCATTTT. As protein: CASSATGVGNQPQHF.

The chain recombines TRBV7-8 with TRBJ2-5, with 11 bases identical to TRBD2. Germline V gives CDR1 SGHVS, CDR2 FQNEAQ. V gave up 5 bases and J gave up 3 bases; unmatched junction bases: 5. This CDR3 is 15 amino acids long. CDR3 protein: CASSRLAGQKETQYF. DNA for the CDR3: TGTGCCAGCAGCCGACTAGCGGGGCAGAAAGAGACCCAGTACTTC.

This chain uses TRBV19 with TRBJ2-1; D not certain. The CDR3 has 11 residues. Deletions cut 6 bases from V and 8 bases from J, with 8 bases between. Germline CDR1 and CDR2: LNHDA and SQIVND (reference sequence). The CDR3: CASRQVDEQFF. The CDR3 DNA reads TGTGCCAGTAGACAAGTCGATGAGCAGTTCTTC.